This T cell receptor beta chain was obtained from a study of shared clonotypes between healthy human individuals (dated by TCRdb to 2018 to 2020). Study-wide context: A couple of women and three men aged 18 to 49 years were included in the cohort. For each donor, CD4 naive and CD4 memory were each run on three plates, CD8 naive on two plates, and CD8 memory on one plate. Blood TCR repertoires of five healthy adults were deeply sequenced to estimate repertoire size and the extent of clonotype sharing between individuals. To increase sequencing depth and limit assay-specific biases, TCR repertoire library preparation and sequencing were carried out by different laboratories using diverse techniques. Leukapheresis yielded between about 0.8 and 9.5 billion PBMCs per donor.

Comment on this clone: The specificity of this receptor is unknown. Base qualities are missing; no much larger clone stands one base away.

Reading the germline V gene gives CDR1 SGHTA and CDR2 FQGNSA. Cut back by 2 bases and 6 bases, the V and J ends lie 2 bases apart. Measured from the cysteine to the phenylalanine, the CDR3 is 11 residues long. Only the CDR3 part of the read is kept: 33 bases, read in frame from the first base. Using the deep immunoSEQ assay, multiplex PCR amplified TCR CDR3 regions from genomic DNA. Genomic DNA extracted from each cell subset was distributed evenly over all wells of several immunoSEQ 96-well plates, and each plate served as one replicate. For sorted subsets, roughly 200 ng of genomic DNA, equivalent to roughly 30,000 T cell genomes, went into each replicate PCR. Purified libraries were measured with a Qubit 3.0 fluorometer, size-checked on a Bioanalyzer 2100, and measured again with the KAPA Library Quantification kit. Every immunoSEQ 96-well plate was sequenced on a dedicated single-read 150-cycle Illumina NextSeq 550 flow cell. On the study's bioinformatics: Because the immunoSEQ output included only junctional sequences and no quality scores, the filtering could not be the same as the filtering used for full-length reads. Sequences were annotated with PyIR, a Python wrapper for IgBLAST v1.9, using IMGT germline references to assign V/J genes and CDR3. Reads were removed for weak V/J assignments (E-value above 1e-6), missing CDR3, stop codons, out-of-frame junctions, or ambiguous translated residues. V3J clonotypes were defined by identical inferred V gene, J gene, and CDR3 amino acid sequence. Percentage overlap between repertoires was calculated by dividing the number of shared unique clonotypes by the size of the smaller repertoire. Repertoire richness was assessed with RTK rarefaction, the Chao1 estimator, and Recon v2.1 estimates of unobserved clonotypes. Generation probabilities were computed with OLGA for all TCRbeta clonotypes obtained by the gDNA method from four donors. TCRdb retrieved this table from immuneACCESS and kept in-frame rearrangements only. Not all clones are present; in checked studies, unresolved V genes account for under half, and no reason is known for the remainder. That table is the source of V, J and clone size, and D and trimming were worked out from the DNA. The sample records a few million clones, about 92% of which are singletons. Over 0.12% of the sample is taken by the ten largest.

Healthy HIV-negative adults with no recently reported acute infections or vaccinations were included as donors. Every donor was a Caucasian adult living in Nashville, Tennessee, USA. CD4+ T cells were enriched by magnetic negative selection; naive cells were then positively selected on CD45RA, and the negative fraction formed the memory subset. After blood collection by leukapheresis, PBMCs were isolated using Ficoll-Histopaque density gradient centrifugation and then cryopreserved in the vapor phase of liquid nitrogen. Analytical flow cytometry was used to check the purity and quantity of every magnetically sorted T cell population. From each sorted fraction, genomic DNA was isolated and quantified by UV absorbance on a Nanodrop 2000c. The investigation overall reported the following: Sampling was limited to blood, and TCR repertoires in tissue likely differ from TCR repertoires in blood. Rarefaction of sorted-subset datasets indicated incomplete sequencing despite the large sequencing depth. Pairwise subsampling led to the expectation that sequencing depth would affect the degree of clonotype sharing among donors. Compared with non-shared clonotypes, the clonotypes found in all four sorted-subset donors had higher generation probabilities. Sharing across a few donors was observed for approximately 5% of naive CD4, less than 4% of naive CD8, 2.3% of memory CD4, and around 0.44% of memory CD8 clonotypes. Because the study included a small number of donors, the genetic and exposure-history diversity represented was limited. Naive subsets generally had larger estimated clonotype richness than memory subsets did.

The chain uses TRBV7-2 and TRBJ2-4, with no reliable assignment of the D segment. This TCR came from a man between 18 and 35 years old in good health. The sequencing input was naive CD4+ T cells sorted from blood. The intended sense of this specimen's cell subset or site label: CD45RA+ positively selected. Here the CDR3 is given as CASSLLNIQYF. The DNA is TGTGCCAGCAGCTTATTAAACATTCAGTACTTC.